This T cell receptor (beta chain) was obtained from a study of identical twins. Study-wide results and caveats: Reduced insertions were recorded for abundant cord blood beta clonotypes, with no such pattern in memory repertoires. Rather than following the same donors, the conclusions depended on cross-sectional statistical analysis.

Carrying unique molecular identifiers, the cDNA also gained a universal primer site through template switching. One entry per CDR3 protein, called by TCRdb with MiXCR from the 5' RACE reads. Here the sample spans 700,000 to 950,000 distinct CDR3 sequences, around an eighth being singletons. A word on this clonotype: As yet, its antigen is unknown.

Germline-derived CDR1 and CDR2 are SNHLY and FYNNEI. Unmatched junction bases numbered 4, after V lost 7 bases and J lost 4 bases. The CDR3 extends over 14 amino acids. The sample was also reused in another study, on yellow fever vaccine responses in identical twins.

The sequencing sample was made of PBMCs. V usage is TRBV2 and J usage is TRBJ1-4, with 9 positions matching TRBD1. The receptor comes from a woman aged 18-29 years in good health. CDR3 nucleotides: TGTGCCAGCATCACAGGGGGCGGTAATGAAAAACTGTTTTTT. Protein sequence: CASITGGGNEKLFF.